This T cell receptor beta chain comes out of a study of human T cells and chemical hapten exposure. TCRdb reprocessed the RACE reads via MiXCR and lists one record per CDR3 protein. The data show around 300,000 distinct CDR3 sequences, with about 7% seen just once and 7.5% to 9% held by the top ten. V was shortened by 9 bases and J by 0 bases, with 12 bases between the two germline ends. This CDR3 comprises 15 residues. The germline gives CDR1 LGHNA, CDR2 YSLEER. This clonotype was recorded at least ten times. Time point here: patch test 1, 2 weeks after DPC sensitization. Treatment in this sample: therapeutic diphenylcyclopropenone sensitization with weekly scalp DPC.

The receptor's source is a woman between 18 and 30 years old with alopecia areata. Some clones in this sample may be carry-over from other donors' samples. The chain links TRBV4-3 to TRBJ2-6, with D hard to call. Here the sequenced sample was whole blood, taken in connection with sensitization to the hapten diphenylcyclopropenone (DPC). The CDR3 loop reads CARHRKISGANVLTF. CDR3 nucleotide sequence: TGCGCCAGACACCGCAAAATCTCTGGGGCCAACGTCCTGACTTTC.